Shown below are 16 T cell receptor beta chains from a single sample sequenced in a study of cytomegalovirus exposure and HLA in healthy donors. The PCR used 60 Vbeta and 13 Jbeta primers. Profiled with immunoSEQ multiplex PCR; TCRdb holds only in-frame clones, not every one. This table has roughly 67,000 clones, about 80% appearing once. Source material: PBMCs. All receptors come from a man aged 55 to 69 in good health and CMV-seropositive.

The chain recombines TRBV6-5 with TRBJ1-1, with a weak D call TRBD1 (6 bases). CDR1 is MNHEY, CDR2 SVGAGI, per germline. This CDR3 spans 14 amino acids. V was cut by 5 bases and J by 3 bases, with 13 bases left in between. The CDR3 DNA reads as TGTGCCAGCAGTACGGGACATCCGGACACTGAAGCTTTCTTT. Its protein is CASSTGHPDTEAFF.

The sample holds a few counts of this clone. J is TRBJ2-7 and V is TRBV1; the table calls TRBD1, which could not be checked here. TRBV1 is deemed a pseudogene. The CDR3 covers 14 residues. CDR3 loop: CTSSQGQESYEQYF. In DNA, the CDR3 is TGCACCAGCAGCCAAGGACAGGAATCCTACGAGCAGTACTTC.

The rearrangement joins TRBV27 to TRBJ2-2; 10 bases line up with TRBD2. CDR1 and CDR2 (germline): MNHEY, SMNVEV (reference sequence). This CDR3 spans 14 amino acids. Trimming took 7 bases from V and 7 from J; bases not matched to a gene: 6. CDR3 sequence (DNA): TGTGCCAGCACCGAGGGACTAGCGAACGGGGAGCTGTTTTTT. Translating gives CASTEGLANGELFF.

The gene calls are TRBV11-2 and TRBJ2-2, with D perhaps matching TRBD1 (6 bases). This CDR3 comprises 15 residues. V shed 1 base and J shed 3 bases, with 9 bases lying between them. Germline V lookup: CDR1 SGHAT, CDR2 FQNNGV. CDR3 loop: CASSLGQVDTGELFF. CDR3 sequence (DNA): TGTGCCAGCAGCTTAGGACAGGTGGACACCGGGGAGCTGTTTTTT.

The chain uses TRBV11-3 and TRBJ1-2, with 7 bases lining up with TRBD1. The germline V gene encodes CDR1 SGHNT and CDR2 YENEEA. The CDR3 loop spans 15 amino acids. The V segment lost 0 bases and the J segment 5 bases; nucleotides outside the gene matches: 6. CDR3 bases: TGTGCCAGCAGCTTAGAGACAGGGCCGGGGTATGGCTACACCTTC. Encoded protein: CASSLETGPGYGYTF.

This rearrangement joins TRBV7-2 to TRBJ1-5; tentative D call: TRBD1 (5 bases). Germline CDR1 reads SGHTA; CDR2 reads FQGNSA. CDR3 length equals 13 residues. The V gene lost 5 bases and the J gene lost 6 bases, with 11 bases spanning the gap. The CDR3 reads CASSAGSTQPQHF. CDR3 nucleotide sequence: TGTGCCAGCAGCGCAGGGTCGACTCAGCCCCAGCATTTT.

J is TRBJ2-4 and V is TRBV5-1; 8 positions agree with TRBD1. The V and J ends lost 3 bases and 7 bases, in that order; junction bases with no gene match: 12. The CDR3 covers 16 residues. The germline gives CDR1 SGHRS, CDR2 YFSETQ. CDR3 coding DNA: TGCGCCAGCAGCTCCGCCGGGACAGGTTTTCTTAACATTCAGTACTTC. Translating gives CASSSAGTGFLNIQYF.

The chain has TRBV18 and TRBJ2-7; 9 nucleotides match TRBD1. Per the germline V gene, CDR1 is KGHSH and CDR2 is LQKENI. The CDR3 consists of 15 residues. The V segment lost 4 bases and the J segment 4 bases; nucleotides outside the gene matches: 8. The DNA of the CDR3 is TGTGCCAGCTCACAGGCCGGGACAGGGTATTACGAGCAGTACTTC. Protein sequence: CASSQAGTGYYEQYF.

The chain has TRBV4-1 and TRBJ2-3; D remains ambiguous. V lost 0 bases to trimming and J lost 5 bases, with 6 bases between them. CDR3 length: 13 residues. Germline V CDR1 and CDR2: MGHRA, YSYEKL. CDR3 sequence (DNA): TGCGCCAGCAGCCAAGAGAATAGAGATACGCAGTATTTT. As protein: CASSQENRDTQYF.

This clone was detected a few times. This chain connects TRBV6-5 to TRBJ1-1, with TRBD1 matching 8 bases. V shed 10 bases and J 5 bases; nucleotides not matched to a gene: 3. CDR3 size: 11 residues. The germline V gene has CDR1 MNHEY and CDR2 SVGAGI. CDR3 amino acids: CATTGETEAFF. As DNA, the CDR3 is TGTGCCACGACAGGGGAGACTGAAGCTTTCTTT.

This chain uses TRBV15 with TRBJ2-2; no clear D gene. The germline gives CDR1 LNHNV, CDR2 YYDKDF (reference sequence). Trimming stripped 0 bases from V and 0 bases from J, with 8 bases between. This CDR3 has 16 amino acids. The CDR3 nucleotides are TGTGCCACCAGCAGAGATAAGGCGGCGAACACCGGGGAGCTGTTTTTT. This translates into CATSRDKAANTGELFF. Combining the CDR3 with reference TRBV15 and TRBJ2-2 gives the whole variable domain DAMVIQNPRYQVTQFGKPVTLSCSQTLNHNVMYWYQQKSSQAPKLLFHYYDKDFNNEADTPDNFQSRRPNTSFCFLDIRSPGLGDTAMYLCATSRDKAANTGELFFGEGSRLTVL.

The chain carries TRBV5-6 and TRBJ2-1; no reliable D call. The CDR3 loop spans 12 amino acids. With 2 bases removed from V and 3 bases from J, the gap between germline ends came to 3 bases. CDR1 SGHDT and CDR2 YYEEEE come from the germline V gene. The DNA for the CDR3 is TGTGCCAGCAGCTTATACTACAATGAGCAGTTCTTC. This encodes CASSLYYNEQFF.

CDR3 residues: CASRWDRGSTEAFF. As DNA, the CDR3 is TGTGCCAGTAGATGGGACAGGGGGTCGACTGAAGCTTTCTTT. The rearrangement uses TRBV19 and TRBJ1-1, with TRBD1 matching 11 bases. V gave up 6 bases and J gave up 5 bases; unmatched junction bases: 5. The germline CDR1 and CDR2 sequences are LNHDA and SQIVND (reference sequence). The CDR3 extends over 14 amino acids.

The chain's CDR3 is CASSRWTGPYGYTF. The CDR3, as DNA: TGTGCCAGCAGCCGTTGGACAGGCCCCTATGGCTACACCTTC. V gene TRBV6-6 combines with J gene TRBJ1-2; TRBD1 aligns across 7 bases. CDR3 length: 14 residues. The V and J ends lost 6 bases and 4 bases, in that order; junction bases with no gene match: 8. Germline V gives CDR1 MNHNY, CDR2 SVGAGI (reference sequence).

The rearrangement uses TRBV11-2 and TRBJ2-1, with 7 bases fitting TRBD2. This CDR3 region has 15 residues. Germline loops: CDR1 SGHAT, CDR2 FQNNGV. V shed 4 bases and J 5 bases; nucleotides not matched to a gene: 8. As DNA, the CDR3 is TGTGCCAGCAGCTCACCCCAGCGGGGCCACAATGAGCAGTTCTTC. This encodes CASSSPQRGHNEQFF.

The J gene is TRBJ2-5, the V gene TRBV5-4; 7 positions match TRBD1. The CDR3 loop spans 14 amino acids. The germline V gene encodes CDR1 SGHNT and CDR2 YYREEE (reference sequence). Trimming took 1 base from V and 9 from J; bases not matched to a gene: 9. The chain's CDR3 is CASSLFGVQGAQYF. In nucleotides, the CDR3 is TGTGCCAGCAGCTTGTTCGGGGTGCAGGGGGCCCAGTACTTC.